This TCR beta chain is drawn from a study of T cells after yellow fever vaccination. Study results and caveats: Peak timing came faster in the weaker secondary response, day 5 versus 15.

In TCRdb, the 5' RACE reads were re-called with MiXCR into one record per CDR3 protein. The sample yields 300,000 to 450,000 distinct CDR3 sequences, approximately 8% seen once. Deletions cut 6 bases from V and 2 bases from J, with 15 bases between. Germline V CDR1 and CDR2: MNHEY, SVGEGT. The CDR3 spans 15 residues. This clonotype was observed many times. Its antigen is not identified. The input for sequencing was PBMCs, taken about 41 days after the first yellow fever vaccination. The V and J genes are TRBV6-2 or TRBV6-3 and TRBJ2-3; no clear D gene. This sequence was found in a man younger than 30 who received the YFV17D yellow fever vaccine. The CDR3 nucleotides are TGTGCCAGCAGCTCCATGCTCACGAACACAGATACGCAGTATTTT. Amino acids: CASSSMLTNTDTQYF.